This TCR beta chain was captured in a study of CD8 T cells in ankylosing spondylitis. The study, taken as a whole, reports: Disease-associated clones were reportedly significantly overrepresented in matched ankylosing spondylitis synovial fluid.

Ten or more counts support this clonotype. Its antigen is currently unknown. TCRdb itself ran the 5' RACE reads through MiXCR, one entry per CDR3 protein. The data contain around 230,000 distinct CDR3 sequences, roughly 8.6% of them seen just once; the ten biggest clones take up around 6.8%. The sample comprised blood, either unsorted or a sorted T cell fraction (not recorded which). This receptor was identified in a male donor with ankylosing spondylitis or in good health (not recorded which).

The CDR3 sequence: CASSSQDRNTEAFF. The CDR3 bases are TGTGCCAGCAGTTCCCAAGACAGGAACACTGAAGCTTTCTTT. The chain couples TRBV6-2 or TRBV6-3 to TRBJ1-1, with D tentatively TRBD1 (5 bases). Trimming took 4 bases from V and 1 from J, leaving 10 bases between them. Germline V gives CDR1 MNHEY, CDR2 SVGEGT. The CDR3 consists of 14 residues.